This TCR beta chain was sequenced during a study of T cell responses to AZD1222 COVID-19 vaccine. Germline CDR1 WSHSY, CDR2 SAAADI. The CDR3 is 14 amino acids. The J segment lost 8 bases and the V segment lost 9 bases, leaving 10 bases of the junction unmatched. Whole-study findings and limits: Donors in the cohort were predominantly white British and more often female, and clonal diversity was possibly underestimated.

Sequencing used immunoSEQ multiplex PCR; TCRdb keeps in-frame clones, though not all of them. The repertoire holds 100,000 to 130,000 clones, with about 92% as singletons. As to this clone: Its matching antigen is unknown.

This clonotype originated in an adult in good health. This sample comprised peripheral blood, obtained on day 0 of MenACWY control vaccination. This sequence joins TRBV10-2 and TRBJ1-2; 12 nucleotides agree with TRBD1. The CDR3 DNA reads TGCGCCAGTAAACCGGGACAGGGGGCTCGAGGCTACACCTTC. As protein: CASKPGQGARGYTF.